The present T cell receptor (beta chain) was sequenced within a study of post-analysis software for immune sequencing data. The CDR3 is 12 amino acids. V was pared by 8 bases and J by 3 bases, with 10 bases between. The germline V gene encodes CDR1 ENHRY and CDR2 SYGVKD. Broader study findings: Several TRBV segments occurring more often in patients than controls included TRBV5-6, TRBV5-1 and TRBV20-1.

Comments on this clonotype: The antigen remains undetermined.

TCR beta cDNA libraries included unique molecular identifiers. TCRdb independently ran MiXCR on the PCR reads; one entry per CDR3 protein. The data contain under 650,000 distinct CDR3 sequences, around 47% of them seen just once; the ten biggest clones take up roughly 1.8%. Sequencing was carried out using blood. This clonotype originated in a girl aged 5-17 years with multiple sclerosis. The chain has TRBV10-3 and TRBJ1-2, with TRBD1 as a possible D gene (5 bases). CDR3 amino acids: CAIRGAHYGYTF. CDR3 DNA: TGTGCCATCCGGGGCGCGCACTATGGCTACACCTTC.